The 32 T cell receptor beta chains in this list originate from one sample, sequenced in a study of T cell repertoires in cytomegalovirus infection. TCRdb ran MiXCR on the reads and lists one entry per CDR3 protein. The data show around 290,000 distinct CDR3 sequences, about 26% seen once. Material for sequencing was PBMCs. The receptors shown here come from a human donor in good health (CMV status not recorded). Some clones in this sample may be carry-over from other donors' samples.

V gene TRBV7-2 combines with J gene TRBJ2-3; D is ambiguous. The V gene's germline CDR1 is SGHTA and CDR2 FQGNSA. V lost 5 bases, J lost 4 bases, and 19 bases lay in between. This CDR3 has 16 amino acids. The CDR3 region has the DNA TGTGCCAGCAGCAGCCGTTACGGGTCCCAGTCAGATACGCAGTATTTT. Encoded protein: CASSSRYGSQSDTQYF.

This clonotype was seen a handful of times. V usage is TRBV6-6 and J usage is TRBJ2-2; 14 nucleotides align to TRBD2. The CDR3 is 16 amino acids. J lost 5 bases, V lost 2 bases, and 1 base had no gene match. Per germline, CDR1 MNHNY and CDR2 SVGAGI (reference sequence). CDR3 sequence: CASSYGTSGGTGELFF. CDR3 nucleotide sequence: TGTGCCAGCAGTTACGGGACTAGCGGGGGAACCGGGGAGCTGTTTTTT.

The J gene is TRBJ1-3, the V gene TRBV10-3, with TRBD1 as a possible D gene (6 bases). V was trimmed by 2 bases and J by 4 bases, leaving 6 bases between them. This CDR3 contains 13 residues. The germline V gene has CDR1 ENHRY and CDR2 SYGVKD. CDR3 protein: CAISEDRGNTIYF. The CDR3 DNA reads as TGTGCCATCAGTGAGGACAGGGGAAACACCATATATTTT.

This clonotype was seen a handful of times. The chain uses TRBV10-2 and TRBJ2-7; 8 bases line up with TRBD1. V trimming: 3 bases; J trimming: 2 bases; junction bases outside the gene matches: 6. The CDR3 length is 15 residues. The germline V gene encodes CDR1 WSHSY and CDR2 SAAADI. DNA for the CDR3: TGCGCCAGCAGTGACAGGGGGCGCATCACCTACGAGCAGTACTTC. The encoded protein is CASSDRGRITYEQYF.

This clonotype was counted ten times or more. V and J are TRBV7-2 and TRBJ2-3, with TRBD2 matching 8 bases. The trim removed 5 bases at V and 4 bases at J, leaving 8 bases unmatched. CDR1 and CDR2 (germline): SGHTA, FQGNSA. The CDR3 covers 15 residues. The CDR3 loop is CASSPKRGSPDTQYF. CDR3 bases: TGTGCCAGCAGCCCCAAGCGGGGGTCCCCAGATACGCAGTATTTT.

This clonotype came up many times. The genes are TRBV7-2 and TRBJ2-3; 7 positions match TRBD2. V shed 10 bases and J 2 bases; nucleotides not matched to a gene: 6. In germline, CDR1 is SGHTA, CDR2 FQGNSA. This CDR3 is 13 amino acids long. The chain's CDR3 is CATTSRYTDTQYF. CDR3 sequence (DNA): TGTGCCACGACTAGCCGCTACACAGATACGCAGTATTTT. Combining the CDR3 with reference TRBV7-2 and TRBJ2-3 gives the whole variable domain GAGVSQSPSNKVTEKGKDVELRCDPISGHTALYWYRQSLGQGLEFLIYFQGNSAPDKSGLPSDRFSAERTGGSVSTLTIQRTQQEDSAVYLCATTSRYTDTQYFGPGTRLTVL.

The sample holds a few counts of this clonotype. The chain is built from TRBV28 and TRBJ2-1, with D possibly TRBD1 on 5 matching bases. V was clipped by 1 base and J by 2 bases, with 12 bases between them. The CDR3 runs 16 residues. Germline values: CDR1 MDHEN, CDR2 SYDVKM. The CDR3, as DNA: TGTGCCAGCAGTTTATCCCACAGGTCGCCCTACAATGAGCAGTTCTTC. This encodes CASSLSHRSPYNEQFF.

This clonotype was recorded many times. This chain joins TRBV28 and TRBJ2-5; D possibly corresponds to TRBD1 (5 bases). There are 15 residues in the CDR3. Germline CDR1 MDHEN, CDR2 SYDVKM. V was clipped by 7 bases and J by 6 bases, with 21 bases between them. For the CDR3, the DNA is TGTGCCAGCACCCCCATTGGGGCTTCCGGGCAGACCCAGTACTTC. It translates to CASTPIGASGQTQYF.

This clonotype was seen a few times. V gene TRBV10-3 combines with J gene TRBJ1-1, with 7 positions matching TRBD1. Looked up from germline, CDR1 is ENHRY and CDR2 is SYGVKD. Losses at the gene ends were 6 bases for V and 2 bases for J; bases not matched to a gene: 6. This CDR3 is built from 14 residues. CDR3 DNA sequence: TGTGCCATCAGCCGGACAGGACAAAACACTGAAGCTTTCTTT. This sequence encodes CAISRTGQNTEAFF.

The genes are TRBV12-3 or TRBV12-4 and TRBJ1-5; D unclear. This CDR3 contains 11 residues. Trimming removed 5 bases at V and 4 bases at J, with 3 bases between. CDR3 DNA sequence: TGTGCCAGCAGTGTTAATCAGCCCCAGCATTTT. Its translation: CASSVNQPQHF.

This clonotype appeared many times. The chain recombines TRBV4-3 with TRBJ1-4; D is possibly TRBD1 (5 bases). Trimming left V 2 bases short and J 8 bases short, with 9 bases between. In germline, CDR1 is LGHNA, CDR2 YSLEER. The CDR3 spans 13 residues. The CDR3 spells CASSQSQEEKLFF. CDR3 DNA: TGCGCCAGCAGCCAATCACAGGAGGAAAAACTGTTTTTT.

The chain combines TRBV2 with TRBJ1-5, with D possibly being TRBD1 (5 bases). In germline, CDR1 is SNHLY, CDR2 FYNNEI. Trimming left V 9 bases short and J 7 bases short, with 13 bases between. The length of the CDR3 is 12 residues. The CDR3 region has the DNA TGTGCCAGTCAGGGAAGCGGCCAGCCCCAGCATTTT. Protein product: CASQGSGQPQHF.

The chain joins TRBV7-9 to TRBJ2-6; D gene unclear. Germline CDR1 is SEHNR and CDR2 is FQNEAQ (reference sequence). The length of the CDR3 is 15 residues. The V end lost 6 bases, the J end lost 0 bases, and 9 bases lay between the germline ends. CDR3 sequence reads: CASSRSSSGANVLTF. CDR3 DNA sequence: TGTGCCAGCAGTAGATCTAGCTCTGGGGCCAACGTCCTGACTTTC.

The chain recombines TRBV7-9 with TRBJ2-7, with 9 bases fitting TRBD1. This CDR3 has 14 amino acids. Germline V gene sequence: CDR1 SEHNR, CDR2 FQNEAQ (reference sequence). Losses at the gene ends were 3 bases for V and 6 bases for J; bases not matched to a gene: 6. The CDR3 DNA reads TGTGCCAGCAGCTTCACGACAGGGGGTGGCGAGCAGTACTTC. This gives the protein CASSFTTGGGEQYF.

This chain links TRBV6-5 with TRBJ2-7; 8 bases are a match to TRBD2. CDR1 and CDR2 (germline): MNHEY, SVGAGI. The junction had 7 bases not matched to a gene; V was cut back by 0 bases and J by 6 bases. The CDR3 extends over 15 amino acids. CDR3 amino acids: CASSYSSGSSAEQYF. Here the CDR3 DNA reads TGTGCCAGCAGTTACTCAAGCGGGAGTTCTGCCGAGCAGTACTTC.

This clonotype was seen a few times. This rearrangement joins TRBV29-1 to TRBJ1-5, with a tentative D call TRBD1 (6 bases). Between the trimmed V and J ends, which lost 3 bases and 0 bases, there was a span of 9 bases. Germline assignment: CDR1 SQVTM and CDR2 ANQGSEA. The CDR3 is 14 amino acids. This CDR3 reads CSVEDSNSNQPQHF. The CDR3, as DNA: TGCAGCGTTGAGGACAGTAATAGCAATCAGCCCCAGCATTTT.

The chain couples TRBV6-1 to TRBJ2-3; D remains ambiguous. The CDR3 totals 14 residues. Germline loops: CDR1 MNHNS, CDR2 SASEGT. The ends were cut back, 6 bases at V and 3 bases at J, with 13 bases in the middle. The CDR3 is CASRTLVGTDTQYF. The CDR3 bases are TGTGCCAGCAGAACTCTAGTGGGGACAGATACGCAGTATTTT.

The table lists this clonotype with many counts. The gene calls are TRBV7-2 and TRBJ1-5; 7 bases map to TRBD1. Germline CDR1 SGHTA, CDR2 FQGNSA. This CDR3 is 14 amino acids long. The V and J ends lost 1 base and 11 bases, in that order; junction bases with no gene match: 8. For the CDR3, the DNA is TGTGCCAGCAGCTTAGATCCCCAGGGGGGGTCCCAGCATTTT. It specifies CASSLDPQGGSQHF.

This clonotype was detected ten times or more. CDR3 region: CASSPVQGAMGEQYF. The DNA for the CDR3 is TGTGCCAGCAGCCCCGTACAGGGGGCTATGGGCGAGCAGTACTTC. J is TRBJ2-7 and V is TRBV7-9; 9 bases are a match to TRBD1. Losses at the gene ends were 5 bases for V and 6 bases for J; bases not matched to a gene: 11. From germline, CDR1 is SEHNR and CDR2 FQNEAQ (reference sequence). This CDR3 is 15 amino acids long. Drawing the rest from reference TRBV7-9 and TRBJ2-7, the complete variable domain is DTGVSQNPRHKITKRGQNVTFRCDPISEHNRLYWYRQTLGQGPEFLTYFQNEAQLEKSRLLSDRFSAERPKGSFSTLEIQRTEQGDSAMYLCASSPVQGAMGEQYFGPGTRLTVT.

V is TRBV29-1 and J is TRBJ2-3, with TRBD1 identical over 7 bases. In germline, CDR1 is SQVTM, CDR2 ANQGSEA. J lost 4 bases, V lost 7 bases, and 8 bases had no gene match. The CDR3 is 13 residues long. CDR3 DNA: TGCAGCGAGTACAGGGGTGGACCAGATACGCAGTATTTT. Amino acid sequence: CSEYRGGPDTQYF.

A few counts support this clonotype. CDR3 sequence reads: CASSRHGDSNQPQHF. The CDR3 DNA reads as TGTGCCAGCAGCCGCCATGGTGATAGCAATCAGCCCCAGCATTTT. The chain recombines TRBV12-3 or TRBV12-4 with TRBJ1-5, with D unresolved. Trimming left V 6 bases short and J 0 bases short, with 12 bases between. The CDR3 has 15 amino acids.

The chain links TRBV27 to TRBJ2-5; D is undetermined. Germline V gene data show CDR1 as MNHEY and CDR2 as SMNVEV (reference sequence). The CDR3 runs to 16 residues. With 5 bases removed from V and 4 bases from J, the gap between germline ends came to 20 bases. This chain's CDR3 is CASSPGVEAAPETQYF. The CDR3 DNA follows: TGTGCCAGCAGTCCGGGTGTAGAGGCGGCACCAGAGACCCAGTACTTC.

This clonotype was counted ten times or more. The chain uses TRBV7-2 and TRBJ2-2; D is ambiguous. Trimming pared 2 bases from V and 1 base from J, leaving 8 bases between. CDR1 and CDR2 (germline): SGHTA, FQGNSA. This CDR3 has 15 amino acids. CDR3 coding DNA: TGTGCCAGCAGCTTACTGGCCCAGAACACCGGGGAGCTGTTTTTT. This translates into CASSLLAQNTGELFF.

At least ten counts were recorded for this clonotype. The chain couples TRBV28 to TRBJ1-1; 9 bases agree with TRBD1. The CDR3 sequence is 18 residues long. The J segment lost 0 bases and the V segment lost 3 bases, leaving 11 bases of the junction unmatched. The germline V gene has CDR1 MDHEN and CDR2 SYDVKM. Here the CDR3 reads CASSFGRDRDIMNTEAFF. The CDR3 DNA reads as TGTGCCAGCAGTTTTGGCCGGGACAGGGACATAATGAACACTGAAGCTTTCTTT.

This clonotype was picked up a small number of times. The CDR3 coding sequence is TGTGCCAGCAGTTCCGGACTATTCGATGAGCAGTTCTTC. Its protein is CASSSGLFDEQFF. This chain uses TRBV7-2 with TRBJ2-1; a possible D gene is TRBD2 (6 bases). The CDR3 is 13 residues long. The germline gives CDR1 SGHTA, CDR2 FQGNSA. The V gene lost 6 bases and the J gene lost 8 bases, with 14 bases spanning the gap.

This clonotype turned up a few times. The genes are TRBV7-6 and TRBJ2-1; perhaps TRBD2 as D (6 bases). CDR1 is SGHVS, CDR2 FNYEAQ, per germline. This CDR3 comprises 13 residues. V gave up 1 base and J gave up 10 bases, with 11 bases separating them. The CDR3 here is CASSLGGETEQFF. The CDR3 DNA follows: TGTGCCAGCAGCTTAGGGGGGGAGACAGAGCAGTTCTTC.

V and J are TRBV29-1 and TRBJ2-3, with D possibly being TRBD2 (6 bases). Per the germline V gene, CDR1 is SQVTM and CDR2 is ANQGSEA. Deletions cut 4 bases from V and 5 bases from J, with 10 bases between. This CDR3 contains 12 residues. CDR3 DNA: TGCAGCGTTGTGGTGGGGGGAGATACGCAGTATTTT. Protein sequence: CSVVVGGDTQYF.

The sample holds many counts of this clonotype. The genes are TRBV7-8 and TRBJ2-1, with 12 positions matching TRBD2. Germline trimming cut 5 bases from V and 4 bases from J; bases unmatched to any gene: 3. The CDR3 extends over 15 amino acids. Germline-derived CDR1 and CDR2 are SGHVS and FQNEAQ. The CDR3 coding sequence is TGTGCCAGCAGCAAACTAGCGGGAGGTTACAATGAGCAGTTCTTC. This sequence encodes CASSKLAGGYNEQFF.

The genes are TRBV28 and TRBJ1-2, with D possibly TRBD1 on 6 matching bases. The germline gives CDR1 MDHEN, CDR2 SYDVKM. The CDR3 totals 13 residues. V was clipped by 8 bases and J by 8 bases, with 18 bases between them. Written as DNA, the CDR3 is TGTGCCAGCCTACAGGGTTCCTCCTGGGGCTACACCTTC. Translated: CASLQGSSWGYTF.

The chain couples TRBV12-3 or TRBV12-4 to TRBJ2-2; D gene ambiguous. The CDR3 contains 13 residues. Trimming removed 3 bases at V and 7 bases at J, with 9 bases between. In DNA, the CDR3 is TGTGCCAGCAGTTTGTTAATCGGCGGGGAGCTGTTTTTT. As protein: CASSLLIGGELFF.

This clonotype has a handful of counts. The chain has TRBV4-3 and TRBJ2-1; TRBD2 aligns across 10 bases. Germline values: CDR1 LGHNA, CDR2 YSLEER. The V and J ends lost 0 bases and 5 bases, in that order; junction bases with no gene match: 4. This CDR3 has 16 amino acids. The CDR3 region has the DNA TGCGCCAGCAGCCAAGATTTTAGCGGGAGGCACAATGAGCAGTTCTTC. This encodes CASSQDFSGRHNEQFF.

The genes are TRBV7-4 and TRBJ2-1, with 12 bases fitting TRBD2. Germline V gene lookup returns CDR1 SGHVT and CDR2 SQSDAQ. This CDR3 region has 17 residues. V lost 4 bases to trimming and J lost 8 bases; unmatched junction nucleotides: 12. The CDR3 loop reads CASSSIPGLAGQDEQFF. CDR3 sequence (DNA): TGTGCCAGCAGCTCGATACCCGGACTAGCGGGACAGGATGAGCAGTTCTTC.